A selection of T cell receptor beta chains follows, all from one sample in a study of early T cells in non-severe SARS-CoV-2 infection. One entry per CDR3 protein, called by TCRdb with MiXCR from the 5' RACE reads. The repertoire holds under 65,000 distinct CDR3 sequences, with over 9.5% as singletons. Sequencing was performed on whole blood. These receptors all stem from an adult who was a healthcare worker with PCR-confirmed SARS-CoV-2 infection or an uninfected control (not recorded which). Both conserved end residues are part of each CDR3. Rows may omit the clone size; those that give it use once, few, many or a size class.

clone size,J gene,V gene,CDR3 protein
many,TRBJ2-1,TRBV11-3,CASSPRALGNEQFF
NA,TRBJ1-1,TRBV7-8,CASSPRLGTEAFF
few,TRBJ1-2,TRBV28,CASSPEQRHYGYTF
many,TRBJ1-1,TRBV6-2/TRBV6-3,CASRDPGGTEAFF
NA,TRBJ1-4,TRBV7-3,CASSFRDGEKLFF
many,TRBJ1-1,TRBV29-1,CSVELGPVTEAFF
NA,TRBJ2-3,TRBV29-1,CSVEGPDTQYF
NA,TRBJ2-3,TRBV6-6,CASSLLGGGLSTDTQYF
many,TRBJ1-2,TRBV27,CASSSRQGINYGYTF
NA,TRBJ2-7,TRBV29-1,CSVVQDEQYF
few,TRBJ2-3,TRBV20-1,CSARRLAEGDTQYF
NA,TRBJ1-1,TRBV29-1,CSVEGTGAAFF
many,TRBJ2-7,TRBV20-1,CSAEDRASSYEQYF
NA,TRBJ1-2,TRBV9,CASSVATGPNYGYTF
NA,TRBJ2-7,TRBV11-2,CASSLQQGNEQYF
many,TRBJ2-7,TRBV19,CASSISGSGAEQYF
NA,TRBJ2-7,TRBV15,CATSRQGPDEQYF
few,TRBJ2-1,TRBV12-3/TRBV12-4,CASSMDLNGYDEQFF
few,TRBJ2-7,TRBV30,CASSKGTNEQYF
many,TRBJ2-2,TRBV18,CASSPANTGELFF
many,TRBJ2-1,TRBV7-2,CASSLEGPAALTGNEQFF
many,TRBJ2-7,TRBV29-1,CSAWDTPYEQYF
many,TRBJ2-7,TRBV11-1,CASSLDRLSSYEQYF
few,TRBJ2-7,TRBV4-1,CASRSGTGKYEQYF
many,TRBJ2-3,TRBV5-4,CASRRKGTSTDTQYF
many,TRBJ2-3,TRBV4-2,CASTYLRGTSGRKDTQYF
many,TRBJ1-5,TRBV29-1,CSVGQINQPQHF
NA,TRBJ2-1,TRBV3-1,CASSTRGNEQFF
NA,TRBJ1-2,TRBV6-6,CASSIGTGHGYTF
many,TRBJ2-7,TRBV10-3,CAISGSPYEQYF
NA,TRBJ2-1,TRBV6-5,CASSSMAAVSYNEQFF
many,TRBJ2-2,TRBV12-3/TRBV12-4,CASSVARGAGTGELFF
many,TRBJ2-3,TRBV19,CASTGTSSIADTQYF
few,TRBJ2-4,TRBV18,CASSPPGAKNIQYF
NA,TRBJ2-5,TRBV4-1,CASSVLAGQETQYF
many,TRBJ2-5,TRBV6-2/TRBV6-3,CASSKPETQYF
NA,TRBJ2-7,TRBV20-1,CSATTGTLGYEQYF